This passage covers 27 T cell receptor beta chains from one sample sequenced in a study of cytomegalovirus exposure and HLA in healthy donors. The PCR ran on 60 Vbeta and 13 Jbeta primers. Sequencing was performed with immunoSEQ multiplex PCR; in TCRdb, only in-frame clones are kept and a portion is missing. This repertoire comprises 100,000 to 150,000 clones; its ten largest clones make up under 2%. Sequenced: PBMCs. Source of these receptors: a woman aged 40 to 50 in good health and CMV-seronegative.

The V call is TRBV20-1, the J call TRBJ1-2; possible D gene TRBD1, 6 bases. The CDR3 has 11 residues. Germline CDR1 is DFQATT and CDR2 is SNEGSKA (reference sequence). The V gene lost 6 bases and the J gene lost 4 bases, with 9 bases spanning the gap. The CDR3 region is CSALDSYGYTF. CDR3 nucleotides: TGCAGTGCGTTGGACAGCTATGGCTACACCTTC.

The rearrangement joins TRBV7-2 to TRBJ2-5, with D perhaps matching TRBD2 (8 bases). Germline V gene lookup returns CDR1 SGHTA and CDR2 FQGNSA. The ends were cut back, 5 bases at V and 0 bases at J, with 19 bases in the middle. CDR3 length: 17 residues. CDR3 nucleotide sequence: TGTGCCAGCAGCCGAGGGGGCGGGGGGACGTACCAAGAGACCCAGTACTTC. Amino acids: CASSRGGGGTYQETQYF.

The chain employs TRBV7-8 and TRBJ1-6, with TRBD1 as a possible D gene (6 bases). The germline V gene encodes CDR1 SGHVS and CDR2 FQNEAQ. The CDR3 is 16 residues long. V was clipped by 5 bases and J by 0 bases, with 11 bases between them. CDR3 protein: CASSEQGHSYNSPLHF. The CDR3 DNA sequence: TGTGCCAGCAGCGAACAGGGCCACTCCTATAATTCACCCCTCCACTTT. Drawing the rest from reference TRBV7-8 and TRBJ1-6, the complete variable domain is GAGVSQSPRYKVAKRGQDVALRCDPISGHVSLFWYQQALGQGPEFLTYFQNEAQLDKSGLPSDRFFAERPEGSVSTLKIQRTQQEDSAVYLCASSEQGHSYNSPLHFGNGTRLTVT.

This chain uses TRBV11-1 with TRBJ2-3; 10 nucleotides agree with TRBD2. This CDR3 contains 15 residues. Germline V gene data show CDR1 as SGHAT and CDR2 as FQDESV (reference sequence). V was clipped by 5 bases and J by 5 bases; unmatched bases: 7. The DNA for the CDR3 is TGTGCCAGCAGCCTGTTAGCGGGGGGTATAGATACGCAGTATTTT. This sequence encodes CASSLLAGGIDTQYF.

The CDR3 sequence is CASSFGGYNEQFF. In DNA, the CDR3 is TGTGCCAGCAGCTTTGGAGGGTACAATGAGCAGTTCTTC. The rearrangement joins TRBV7-9 to TRBJ2-1; weak D call: TRBD2 (6 bases). This CDR3 is 13 amino acids long. Trimming removed 3 bases from V and 4 bases from J, with 7 bases in between. CDR1 is SEHNR and CDR2 is FQNEAQ in the germline V gene (reference sequence).

The chain carries TRBV5-1 and TRBJ1-1, with 7 nucleotides matching TRBD1. This CDR3 region has 15 residues. CDR1 is SGHRS and CDR2 is YFSETQ in the germline V gene. V lost 4 bases to trimming and J lost 1 base; unmatched junction nucleotides: 7. CDR3 nucleotide sequence: TGCGCCAGCAGCCCACCGACAGGGACGAACACTGAAGCTTTCTTT. It encodes CASSPPTGTNTEAFF.

The J gene is TRBJ1-1, the V gene TRBV19; D is unclear. Between the trimmed V and J ends, which lost 5 bases and 8 bases, there was a span of 9 bases. The CDR3 extends over 11 amino acids. Germline values: CDR1 LNHDA, CDR2 SQIVND (reference sequence). CDR3 sequence: CASSLYSEAFF. For the CDR3, the DNA is TGTGCCAGTAGTTTGTACAGCGAAGCTTTCTTT.

The chain couples TRBV11-1 to TRBJ2-5; 11 nucleotides align to TRBD1. The DNA end favors TRBJ2-7, so the J call may be wrong. This CDR3 region has 17 residues. CDR1 is SGHAT, CDR2 FQDESV, per germline (reference sequence). CDR3 coding DNA: TGTGCCAGCAGCCCCGGGACAGGGGGTTATAAGGCCTACGAGCAGTACTTC. This encodes CASSPGTGGYKAYEQYF.

This rearrangement joins TRBV7-3 to TRBJ1-2, with D tentatively TRBD1 (5 bases). Germline CDR1 and CDR2: SGHTA and FQGTGA. The CDR3 totals 15 residues. The germline V and J ends were trimmed by 3 bases and 3 bases, with 14 bases remaining between them. CDR3 sequence reads: CASSLQQGRDYGYTF. The CDR3 DNA follows: TGTGCCAGCAGCTTGCAGCAGGGTCGTGACTATGGCTACACCTTC. The variable domain in full, with the rest retrieved from reference TRBV7-3 and TRBJ1-2, is GAGVSQTPSNKVTEKGKYVELRCDPISGHTALYWYRQSLGQGPEFLIYFQGTGAADDSGLPNDRFFAVRPEGSVSTLKIQRTERGDSAVYLCASSLQQGRDYGYTFGSGTRLTVV.

The chain couples TRBV7-9 to TRBJ2-7; TRBD2 is a possible D gene (7 bases). The CDR3 totals 14 residues. Trimming took 5 bases from V and 6 from J, leaving 17 bases between them. CDR1 and CDR2 (germline): SEHNR, FQNEAQ (reference sequence). The CDR3 region is CASSRGAGESEQYF. DNA for the CDR3: TGTGCCAGCAGCCGGGGGGCAGGGGAGAGCGAGCAGTACTTC.

The chain carries TRBV5-4 and TRBJ1-6; TRBD1 aligns across 7 bases. The CDR3 length is 13 residues. The ends lost 4 bases at V and 11 bases at J; junction bases unmatched: 6. Germline V lookup: CDR1 SGHNT, CDR2 YYREEE (reference sequence). Here the CDR3 reads CASSPRQGPPLHF. The CDR3 DNA is TGTGCCAGCAGCCCGAGACAGGGCCCACCCCTCCACTTT.

This rearrangement joins TRBV27 to TRBJ2-4; TRBD2 agrees at 7 bases. The V segment lost 5 bases and the J segment 4 bases; nucleotides outside the gene matches: 8. This CDR3 is built from 15 residues. Germline V gives CDR1 MNHEY, CDR2 SMNVEV (reference sequence). The CDR3 sequence: CASSPLLGGKNIQYF. The DNA for the CDR3 is TGTGCCAGCAGTCCCCTCCTCGGGGGGAAAAACATTCAGTACTTC.

The chain joins TRBV7-2 to TRBJ2-3, with 8 bases matching TRBD2. The CDR3 has 15 residues. Germline V gene lookup returns CDR1 SGHTA and CDR2 FQGNSA. The V and J ends lost 5 bases and 8 bases, in that order; junction bases with no gene match: 12. This CDR3 is CASSPYRGGWGTQYF. Here the CDR3 DNA reads TGTGCCAGCAGCCCTTATCGGGGGGGCTGGGGTACGCAGTATTTT.

This chain joins TRBV11-3 and TRBJ2-1; TRBD1 agrees at 9 bases. The CDR3 has 16 residues. V trimming: 5 bases; J trimming: 3 bases; junction bases outside the gene matches: 8. Germline-derived CDR1 and CDR2 are SGHNT and YENEEA. The CDR3 sequence: CASSVAGTGIYNEQFF. The CDR3 DNA sequence: TGTGCCAGCAGCGTAGCCGGGACAGGGATCTACAATGAGCAGTTCTTC. The full variable domain, its missing parts supplied by reference TRBV11-3 and TRBJ2-1, is EAGVVQSPRYKIIEKKQPVAFWCNPISGHNTLYWYLQNLGQGPELLIRYENEEAVDDSQLPKDRFSAERLKGVDSTLKIQPAELGDSAVYLCASSVAGTGIYNEQFFGPGTRLTVL.

The rearrangement joins TRBV6-5 to TRBJ1-3; TRBD1 matches at 8 bases. J gave up 2 bases and V 4 bases, and 4 bases lay outside the gene matches. The CDR3 has 15 residues. From germline, CDR1 is MNHEY and CDR2 SVGAGI. CDR3 amino acids: CASSSLDRAGNTIYF. The CDR3 nucleotides read TGTGCCAGCAGTTCCTTGGACAGGGCTGGAAACACCATATATTTT.

The rearrangement links TRBV25-1 to TRBJ1-4; D is uncertain. The CDR3 contains 14 residues. The germline gives CDR1 MGHDK, CDR2 SYGVNS. V gave up 3 bases and J gave up 4 bases, with 9 bases separating them. DNA of the CDR3: TGTGCCAGCAGTGATTCGGGGTATAATGAAAAACTGTTTTTT. This codes for CASSDSGYNEKLFF.

The chain joins TRBV6-1 to TRBJ2-7; tentatively, D is TRBD1 (5 bases). CDR3 length: 12 residues. V lost 4 bases and J lost 2, with 6 bases in between. Germline V CDR1 and CDR2: MNHNS, SASEGT. CDR3 DNA sequence: TGTGCCAGCAGTGGACAGACCTACGAGCAGTACTTC. Translated, it gives CASSGQTYEQYF.

J is TRBJ1-2 and V is TRBV18; 9 nucleotides line up with TRBD1. The CDR3 consists of 14 residues. The V gene's germline CDR1 is KGHSH and CDR2 LQKENI. Trimming removed 3 bases from V and 4 bases from J; junction bases left unmatched: 3. CDR3 in amino acids: CASSPSDRGYGYTF. In DNA form, the CDR3 reads TGTGCCAGCTCACCCTCGGACAGGGGCTATGGCTACACCTTC.

The chain uses TRBV9 and TRBJ1-5; D uncertain. The V end lost 2 bases, the J end lost 5 bases, and 14 bases lay between the germline ends. The CDR3 covers 15 residues. Germline V gene data show CDR1 as SGDLS and CDR2 as YYNGEE. CDR3 sequence (DNA): TGTGCCAGCAGCGTCGGAGTCGGCCATTATCAGCCCCAGCATTTT. Its protein product is CASSVGVGHYQPQHF.

This chain uses TRBV28 with TRBJ1-4, with a weak D call TRBD1 (5 bases). V was shortened by 7 bases and J by 8 bases, with 23 bases between the two germline ends. CDR1 and CDR2 (germline): MDHEN, SYDVKM. There are 16 residues in the CDR3. The CDR3 bases are TGTGCCAGCATCACCCCTAGTTTAGGGGTGGGAGAAAAACTGTTTTTT. Residues: CASITPSLGVGEKLFF. Together with reference TRBV28 and TRBJ1-4, the CDR3 gives the full variable domain: DVKVTQSSRYLVKRTGEKVFLECVQDMDHENMFWYRQDPGLGLRLIYFSYDVKMKEKGDIPEGYSVSREKKERFSLILESASTNQTSMYLCASITPSLGVGEKLFFGSGTQLSVL.

The genes are TRBV5-1 and TRBJ1-4; D perhaps matches TRBD1 (5 bases). CDR1 is SGHRS and CDR2 is YFSETQ in the germline V gene. The CDR3 covers 14 residues. The ends were cut back, 0 bases at V and 7 bases at J, with 10 bases in the middle. CDR3 loop: CASSLDWGGEKLFF. CDR3 nucleotide sequence: TGCGCCAGCAGCTTGGATTGGGGGGGTGAAAAACTGTTTTTT.

This chain uses TRBV27 with TRBJ1-6, with 10 bases that match TRBD1. The germline V gene has CDR1 MNHEY and CDR2 SMNVEV (reference sequence). Unmatched junction bases numbered 6, after V lost 3 bases and J lost 10 bases. The CDR3 covers 15 residues. The CDR3 loop reads CASSFRDRGTSPLHF. CDR3 sequence (DNA): TGTGCCAGCAGTTTTAGGGACAGGGGTACCTCACCCCTCCACTTT.

The V gene is TRBV7-9, the J gene TRBJ1-5; D is possibly TRBD1 (5 bases). Trimming removed 4 bases at V and 2 bases at J, with 9 bases between. The germline CDR1 and CDR2 sequences are SEHNR and FQNEAQ (reference sequence). The CDR3 runs to 14 residues. This CDR3 reads CASSSPGGNQPQHF. DNA for the CDR3: TGTGCCAGCAGCTCCCCGGGGGGCAATCAGCCCCAGCATTTT.

The chain carries TRBV20-1 and TRBJ2-5; 7 bases are shared with TRBD2. The J call may be wrong; the DNA end is better matched by TRBJ2-7. CDR3 length: 11 amino acids. From germline, CDR1 is DFQATT and CDR2 SNEGSKA (reference sequence). CDR3 loop: CSENGGFEQYF. The CDR3 nucleotides read TGCAGCGAGAACGGGGGGTTCGAGCAGTACTTC.

The rearrangement uses TRBV5-4 and TRBJ2-2; TRBD2 might be the D (6 bases). The CDR3 runs to 15 residues. CDR1 and CDR2 (germline): SGHNT, YYREEE (reference sequence). The V end lost 3 bases, the J end lost 0 bases, and 9 bases lay between the germline ends. The DNA of the CDR3 is TGTGCCAGCAGCTACTGGGACTCGAACACCGGGGAGCTGTTTTTT. Translation gives CASSYWDSNTGELFF.

The V gene is TRBV7-3, the J gene TRBJ2-2; a possible D gene is TRBD1 (5 bases). Trimming pared 7 bases from V and 4 bases from J, leaving 13 bases between. The CDR3 is 14 amino acids. Germline CDR1 reads SGHTA; CDR2 reads FQGTGA. The chain's CDR3 is CASTTRGGTGELFF. The CDR3 DNA reads as TGTGCCAGCACAACAAGGGGTGGCACCGGGGAGCTGTTTTTT.

The rearrangement links TRBV10-3 to TRBJ1-1, with 7 bases lining up with TRBD1. V gave up 6 bases and J gave up 1 base; unmatched junction bases: 8. CDR3 length: 15 residues. The germline V gene encodes CDR1 ENHRY and CDR2 SYGVKD. The CDR3 region has the DNA TGTGCCATCAGGACACAGGGGAACAAGAACACTGAAGCTTTCTTT. The encoded protein is CAIRTQGNKNTEAFF.